Given below is one T cell receptor beta chain in context. Its antigen is unknown. No base qualities exist here, and no much larger clone lies one base off it. Using the deep immunoSEQ assay, TCR CDR3 regions were amplified from genomic DNA by multiplex PCR. For each cell subset, the extracted genomic DNA was distributed evenly across all wells of several immunoSEQ 96-well plates, and each plate served as one replicate. For sorted subsets, roughly 0.2 ug genomic DNA, equal to tens of thousands of T cell genomes, was loaded into each replicate PCR. Purified libraries were quantified with a Qubit 3.0 fluorometer, sized on a Bioanalyzer 2100, and re-quantified with the KAPA Library Quantification kit. A separate single-read 150-cycle Illumina NextSeq 550 flow cell was used to sequence each immunoSEQ 96-well plate. Per the source publication's procedure: Because the immunoSEQ output included only junctional sequences and no quality scores, the filtering could not be the same as the filtering used for full-length reads. To assign V/J genes and CDR3, sequences were annotated using PyIR, a Python wrapper for IgBLAST v1.9, with IMGT germline references. Reads were removed for weak V/J assignments (E-value above 1e-6), missing CDR3, stop codons, out-of-frame junctions, or ambiguous translated residues. V3J clonotypes were defined as sequences sharing the same inferred V gene, J gene, and CDR3 amino acid sequence. Percentage overlap between repertoires was calculated by dividing the number of shared unique clonotypes by the size of the smaller repertoire. Repertoire richness was assessed with RTK rarefaction, the Chao1 estimator, and Recon v2.1 estimates of unobserved clonotypes. For all TCRbeta clonotypes obtained by the gDNA method from a handful of donors, generation probabilities were computed with OLGA. In its TCRdb copy, this immuneACCESS table keeps in-frame sequences only and misses some clones. Where compared with another copy, unresolved V genes explain less than half of these, and the others have no known cause. V and J calls and clone size are given by that table; D and trimming were obtained from the DNA. The sample data list 2 million to 2.5 million clones, and 80% to 95% of these were observed just once. The top ten clonotypes cover about 0.39% of the sample.

The CDR3 spans 13 residues, from the cysteine through the phenylalanine. The retained sequence is limited to the CDR3, 39 bases, with the frame set at the first base. This sample was taken from a study of shared clonotypes between healthy human individuals (dated by TCRdb to about 2020). At the level of the whole study: The cohort included three men and a couple of women between 18 and 49 years of age. To increase sequencing depth and limit assay-specific biases, TCR repertoire library preparation and sequencing were carried out by different laboratories using diverse techniques. Between about 0.85 and 9.5 billion PBMCs per donor were obtained by leukapheresis. For each donor, CD4 naive and CD4 memory were each run on three plates, CD8 naive on two plates, and CD8 memory on one plate. To estimate repertoire size and how much clonotypes are shared between individuals, the study performed deep sequencing of blood TCR repertoires from a few healthy adults.

Healthy HIV-negative adults with no recently reported acute infections or vaccinations were included as donors. All donors were Caucasian adults living in Nashville, Tennessee, USA. CD4+ T cells were enriched by magnetic negative selection; naive cells were then positively selected on CD45RA, and the negative fraction formed the memory subset. Blood was collected by leukapheresis, and PBMCs were isolated by Ficoll-Histopaque density gradient centrifugation and then cryopreserved in liquid nitrogen vapor phase. Analytical flow cytometry was used to check the purity and quantity of each magnetically sorted T cell population. Genomic DNA was isolated from every sorted fraction and measured by UV absorbance on a Nanodrop 2000c. What the work shows at the level of the full study, not this receptor alone: Estimated clonotype richness was generally larger for naive than for memory subsets. The genetic and exposure-history diversity represented was limited by the small number of donors. Higher generation probabilities were observed for clonotypes shared by all four sorted-subset donors than for non-shared clonotypes. Sharing across a few donors was observed for approximately 5% of naive CD4, less than 4% of naive CD8, over 2% of memory CD4, and 0.4% of memory CD8 clonotypes. Even with the large sequencing depth, rarefaction of the sorted-subset datasets indicated that sequencing was incomplete. Sampling was limited to blood, and TCR repertoires in tissue likely differ from TCR repertoires in blood. Pairwise subsampling led to the expectation that sequencing depth would affect the degree of clonotype sharing among donors.

Recombination linked TRBV21-1 to TRBJ2-1. TRBV21-1 is a documented pseudogene. Material for sequencing was naive CD4+ T cells from PBMCs. The cell subset or site label here, explained by the study, means: CD45RA+ positively selected. This clonotype was obtained from a man between 18 and 29 years old in good health. Some clones in this sample may be carry-over from other donors' samples. Here is the DNA: TGTGCCAGCCCCCATCCGCGTGGGAATGAGCAGTTCTTC. This gives the protein CASPHPRGNEQFF.